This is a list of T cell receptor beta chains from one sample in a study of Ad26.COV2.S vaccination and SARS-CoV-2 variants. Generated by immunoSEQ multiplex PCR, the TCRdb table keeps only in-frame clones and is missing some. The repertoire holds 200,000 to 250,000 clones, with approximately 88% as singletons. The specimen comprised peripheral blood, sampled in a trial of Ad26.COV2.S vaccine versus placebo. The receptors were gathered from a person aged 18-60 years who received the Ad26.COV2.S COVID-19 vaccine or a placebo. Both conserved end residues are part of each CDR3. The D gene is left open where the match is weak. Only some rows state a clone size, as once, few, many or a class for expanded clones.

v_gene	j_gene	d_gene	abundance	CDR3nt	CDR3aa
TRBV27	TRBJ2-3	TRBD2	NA	TGTGCCAGCAGTCGCGGGGGGGGGATTGTGGCAGGCACAGATACGCAGTATTTT	CASSRGGGIVAGTDTQYF
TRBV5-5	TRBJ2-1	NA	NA	TGTGCCAGCAGCTTCCCCACAATAGCGGCTAATGAGCAGTTCTTC	CASSFPTIAANEQFF
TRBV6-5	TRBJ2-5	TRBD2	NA	TGTGCCAGCAGCCCCACGGGGACTACCGGAGAGACCCAGTACTTC	CASSPTGTTGETQYF
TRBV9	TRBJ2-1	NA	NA	TGTGCCAGCAGCGCCCGACTAGGGGGTGAGCAGTTCTTC	CASSARLGGEQFF
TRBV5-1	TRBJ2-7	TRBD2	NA	TGCGCCAGCAGCTCTGGACTAGCGGGGGTCTACGAGCAGTACTTC	CASSSGLAGVYEQYF
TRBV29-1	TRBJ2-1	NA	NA	TGCAGCGTTGTAGGACTCCGTTACAATGAGCAGTTCTTC	CSVVGLRYNEQFF
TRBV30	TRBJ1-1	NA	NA	TGTGCCTGGAGTGTACTAAAGAACACTGAAGCTTTCTTT	CAWSVLKNTEAFF
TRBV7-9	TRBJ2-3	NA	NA	TGTGCCAGCAGCTTAGCGCTAGCGAGCACAGATACGCAGTATTTT	CASSLALASTDTQYF
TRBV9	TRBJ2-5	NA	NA	TGTGCCAGCAGCGTAGGTCCTTCGCGGGAGACCCAGTACTTC	CASSVGPSRETQYF
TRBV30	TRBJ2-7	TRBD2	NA	TGTGCCTGGAGTGTGGTAGCGGGAGGACGCTCCTACGAGCAGTACTTC	CAWSVVAGGRSYEQYF
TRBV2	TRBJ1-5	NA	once	TGTGCCAGCAGCCCCCGGCAGGGGCATTACGATCAGCCCCAGCATTTT	CASSPRQGHYDQPQHF
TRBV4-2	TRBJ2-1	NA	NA	TGTGCCAGCAGCTCCGAGCGGGTAGGCTACAATGAGCAGTTCTTC	CASSSERVGYNEQFF
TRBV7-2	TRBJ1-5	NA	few	TGTGCCAGCAGCTTAAGTTTAGGTAGCAATCAGCCCCAGCATTTT	CASSLSLGSNQPQHF
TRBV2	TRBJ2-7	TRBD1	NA	TGTGCCAGCAGTTTACAGGGGTCCAACGAGCAGTACTTC	CASSLQGSNEQYF
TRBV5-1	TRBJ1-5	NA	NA	TGCGCCAGCAGCTTGACGGGACCCCAAGGAGTGGATCCCCAGCATTTT	CASSLTGPQGVDPQHF
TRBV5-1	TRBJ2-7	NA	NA	TGCGCCAGCAGCTTGGAAGGGATCCGGGGAAGCAAGTACGAGCAGTACTTC	CASSLEGIRGSKYEQYF
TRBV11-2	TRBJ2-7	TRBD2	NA	TGTGCCAGCAGCCAAGTAGCGGGACCCTACGAGCAGTACTTC	CASSQVAGPYEQYF
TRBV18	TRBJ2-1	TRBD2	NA	TGTGCCAGCTCCGGCCTAGCGGGAGCTGAGCAGTTCTTC	CASSGLAGAEQFF
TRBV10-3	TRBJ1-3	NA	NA	TGTGCCATCAGTGATGGGGGGCTTTCTGGAAACACCATATATTTT	CAISDGGLSGNTIYF
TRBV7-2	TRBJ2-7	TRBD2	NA	TGTGCCAGCAGCCAATTGGGGGGGTCCCCCTACGAGCAGTACTTC	CASSQLGGSPYEQYF
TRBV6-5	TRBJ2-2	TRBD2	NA	TGTGCCAGCAACCTAGCGGGGAACACCGGGGAGCTGTTTTTT	CASNLAGNTGELFF
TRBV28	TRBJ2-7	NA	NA	TGTGCCAGCAGTTTTTCAGGGTCTACCTACGAGCAGTACTTC	CASSFSGSTYEQYF
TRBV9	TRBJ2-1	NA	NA	TGTGCCAGCAGCGGATACAATGAGCAGTTCTTC	CASSGYNEQFF
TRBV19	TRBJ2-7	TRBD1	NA	TGTGCCAGTAGGCCAAGTGGGGACAGGGTATACGAGCAGTACTTC	CASRPSGDRVYEQYF
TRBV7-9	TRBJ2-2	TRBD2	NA	TGTGCCAGCAGCTTAATCGGACTAGCGGGAACGGGAGGCACCGGGGAGCTGTTTTTT	CASSLIGLAGTGGTGELFF
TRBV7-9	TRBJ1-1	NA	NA	TGTGCCAGCAGGGAGGGGCAGAGAAACACTGAAGCTTTCTTT	CASREGQRNTEAFF
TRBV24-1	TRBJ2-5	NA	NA	TGTGCCACCAGTGATTTGGTCTCCGGGACCGGAGAGACCCAGTACTTC	CATSDLVSGTGETQYF
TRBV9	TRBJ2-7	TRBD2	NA	TGTGCCAGCAGCGTAGTTAGCGGGGGCCCGCTCGGGGTGGAGCAGTACTTC	CASSVVSGGPLGVEQYF
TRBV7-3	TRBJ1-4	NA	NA	TGTGCCAGCAGCCACCCTGACCTCGCAACTAATGAAAAACTGTTTTTT	CASSHPDLATNEKLFF
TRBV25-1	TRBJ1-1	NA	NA	TGTGCCAGCAGGGGGGTGAGGTCTGAAGCTTTCTTT	CASRGVRSEAFF
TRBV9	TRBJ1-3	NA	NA	TGTGCCAGCAGCAGGACCGGCTCTGGAAACACCATATATTTT	CASSRTGSGNTIYF
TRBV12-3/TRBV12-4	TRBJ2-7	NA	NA	TGTGCCAGCACTCACGGACCGGGGAGGCAGTACTTC	CASTHGPGRQYF
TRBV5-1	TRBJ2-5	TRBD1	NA	TGCGCCAGCAGCTTGGGGGTCTCGGGACAGGGGGCGCGAGAGACCCAGTACTTC	CASSLGVSGQGARETQYF
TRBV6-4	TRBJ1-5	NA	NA	TGTGCCAGCAGTGACCGGATGCCAGAGGTCAATCAGCCCCAGCATTTT	CASSDRMPEVNQPQHF
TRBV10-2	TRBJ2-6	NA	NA	TGCGCCAGCAGCCAGATACAGGAACCTGGGGCCAACGTCCTGACTTTC	CASSQIQEPGANVLTF
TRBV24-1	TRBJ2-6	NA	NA	TGTGCCACCAGTCAGTCTGGGGCCAACGTCCTGACTTTC	CATSQSGANVLTF
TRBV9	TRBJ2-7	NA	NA	TGTGCCAGCAGCGTAGCCGAGGGGGGGTACGAGCAGTACTTC	CASSVAEGGYEQYF
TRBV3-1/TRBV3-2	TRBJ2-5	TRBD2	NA	TGTGCCAGCAGCCAAGATAACGGGGAGGGGTTAGAGACCCAGTACTTC	CASSQDNGEGLETQYF
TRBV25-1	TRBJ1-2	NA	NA	TGTGCCAGCAGTGAAGCCTCCATTCCAGCCAGGGATGGCTACACCTTC	CASSEASIPARDGYTF
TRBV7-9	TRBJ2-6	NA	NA	TGTGCCAGCAGCTTCCCGGGGGCCAACGTCCTGACTTTC	CASSFPGANVLTF
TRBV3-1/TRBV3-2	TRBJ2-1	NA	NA	TGTGCCAGCAGCCTAAGGGCTCCGTGGGGGAATGAGCAGTTCTTC	CASSLRAPWGNEQFF
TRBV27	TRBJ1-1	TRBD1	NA	TGTGCCAGCAGTCCTTCGGGACAGTCCAACACTGAAGCTTTCTTT	CASSPSGQSNTEAFF
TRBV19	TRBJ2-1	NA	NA	TGTGCCAGTAGTCTTCGACAGGGACTCTCCTACAATGAGCAGTTCTTC	CASSLRQGLSYNEQFF
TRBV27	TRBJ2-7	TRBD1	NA	TGTGCCAGCAGTTTGTGGGGACAGGGCACCTACGAGCAGTACTTC	CASSLWGQGTYEQYF
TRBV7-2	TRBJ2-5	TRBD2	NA	TGTGCCAGCAGCCAGGGGTCGGGACTAGCGGAGGGGTGGTTGAAGACCCAGTACTTC	CASSQGSGLAEGWLKTQYF
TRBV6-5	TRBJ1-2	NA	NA	TGTGCCAGCAGTTACAGGACGAAGGCTAACTATGGCTACACCTTC	CASSYRTKANYGYTF
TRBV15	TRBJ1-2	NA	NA	TGTGCCACCAGCAGACGTTCGGCAAGGGGCTATGGCTACACCTTC	CATSRRSARGYGYTF
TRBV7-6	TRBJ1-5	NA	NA	TGTGCCAGCAGCTTTGGAGGGAGCGATCAGCCCCAGCATTTT	CASSFGGSDQPQHF
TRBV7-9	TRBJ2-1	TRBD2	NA	TGTGCCAGCAGCTTTCTACGCGGGGGGAGCTCCTACAATGAGCAGTTCTTC	CASSFLRGGSSYNEQFF
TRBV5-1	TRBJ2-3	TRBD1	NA	TGCGCCAGCAGCGACAGGGGGCGCGGCACAGATACGCAGTATTTT	CASSDRGRGTDTQYF
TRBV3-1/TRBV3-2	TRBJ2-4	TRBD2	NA	TGTGCCAGCAGCCCGCAGGCTAGCGGGGGCCTAGCCAAAAACATTCAGTACTTC	CASSPQASGGLAKNIQYF